One and the same sample provided the 10 T cell receptor beta chains below, sequenced in a study of T cell clonality in common variable immunodeficiency. The protocol was immunoSEQ multiplex PCR, while the TCRdb copy is restricted to in-frame clones and leaves out a portion. Recorded here are about 45,000 clones, with no singletons, and the ten leading clones hold 10%. The sample comprised peripheral blood mononuclear cells. These receptors all come from a person aged 18 to 75 in good health.

This clone was counted ten times or more. The read terminates 3 residues ahead of where the CDR3 ends, so the germline J gene completes it. The V call is TRBV20-1, the J call TRBJ1-2; TRBD1 aligns across 11 bases. Germline lookup yields CDR1 DFQATT and CDR2 SNEGSKA (reference sequence). Losses at the gene ends were 3 bases for V and 3 bases for J; bases not matched to a gene: 6. The CDR3 is 15 residues long. The DNA read from the CDR3 is TGCAGTGCTAGGGCCCGGGACAGGGGGGACTATGGC. Translating gives CSARARDRGDYG. In full, the CDR3 is CSARARDRGDYGYTF.

This clone was recorded many times. The sequence runs out 3 residues before the end of the CDR3; the remainder is reconstructed from the germline J gene. The V call is TRBV4-1, the J call TRBJ1-5, with 8 bases matching TRBD1. With V trimmed by 6 bases and J by 3 bases, 10 bases remained unmatched. Germline CDR1 is MGHRA and CDR2 is YSYEKL. This CDR3 is built from 16 residues. The CDR3: CASRPTTGAINQPQHF. The part of the CDR3 DNA that was read is TGCGCCAGCAGGCCGACGACAGGGGCGATCAATCAGCCC.

This clone was observed many times. The read ends 3 residues before the CDR3 terminus; that terminus is restored from the germline J gene. The V call is TRBV20-1, the J call TRBJ1-6; TRBD1 aligns across 7 bases. CDR3 length equals 16 residues. From germline, CDR1 is DFQATT and CDR2 SNEGSKA (reference sequence). CDR3 in amino acids: CRGGDRASSYNSPLHF. The sequenced CDR3 bases are TGCAGGGGAGGAGACAGGGCCAGCTCCTATAATTCACCC.

This clone was counted ten times or more. The CDR3 end is not reached by the read, which stops 3 residues before it; the germline J gene fills it in. The chain uses TRBV29-1 and TRBJ1-1, with 8 positions matching TRBD1. This CDR3 has 14 residues. V shed 6 bases, J shed 0 bases, and the junction held 6 bases outside the gene matches. Germline assignment: CDR1 SQVTM and CDR2 ANQGSEA. The CDR3 loop is CSVRTGRMNTEAFF. The CDR3 DNA, read in part, is TGCAGCGTCAGGACAGGGAGGATGAACACTGAA.

This clone was picked up many times. The missing CDR3 end, 3 residues past where the read stops, is filled in from the germline J gene. The rearrangement links TRBV30 to TRBJ2-3, with 8 bases matching TRBD2. This CDR3 has 13 amino acids. J gave up 4 bases and V 2 bases, and 2 bases lay outside the gene matches. Per the germline V gene, CDR1 is GTSNPN and CDR2 is SVGIG (reference sequence). The CDR3 bases that were read are TGTGCCTGGAGTAGCGGGAGCTCAGATACG. As protein: CAWSSGSSDT. The complete CDR3 sequence is CAWSSGSSDTQYF.

This clone was counted at least ten times. Incomplete CDR3 DNA: TGTGCCAGCAGCGTAAGGCCACAGGGGAACACCGGGGAG. It yields the protein CASSVRPQGNTGE. The entire CDR3 is CASSVRPQGNTGELFF. This rearrangement joins TRBV9 to TRBJ2-2, with D perhaps matching TRBD1 (6 bases). The sequenced fragment ends 3 residues before the CDR3 boundary, so the rest is inferred from the germline J gene. The germline V and J ends were trimmed by 1 base and 1 base, with 11 bases remaining between them. There are 16 residues in the CDR3. The germline CDR1 and CDR2 sequences are SGDLS and YYNGEE.

This clone was found many times. The read is 3 residues too short to cover the CDR3 end, so that end is filled in from the germline J gene. The chain employs TRBV2 and TRBJ1-1; D remains unclear. Germline CDR1 reads SNHLY; CDR2 reads FYNNEI. CDR3 length equals 14 residues. The sequenced part of the CDR3 DNA is TGTGCCAGCAGAGAGACTAGCGGGAGGGCCTTG. It yields the protein CASRETSGRAL. In full, the CDR3 reads CASRETSGRALAFF. Combining the CDR3 with reference TRBV2 and TRBJ1-1 gives the whole variable domain EPEVTQTPSHQVTQMGQEVILRCVPISNHLYFYWYRQILGQKVEFLVSFYNNEISEKSEIFDDQFSVERPDGSNFTLKIRSTKLEDSAMYFCASRETSGRALAFFGQGTRLTVV.

This clone was observed many times. The CDR3 end is not reached by the read, which stops 3 residues before it; the germline J gene fills it in. The genes are TRBV6-2 or TRBV6-3 and TRBJ1-2; 10 positions match TRBD1. Germline V gene lookup returns CDR1 MNHEY and CDR2 SVGEGT. This CDR3 has 16 amino acids. The junction had 13 bases not matched to a gene; V was cut back by 6 bases and J by 6 bases. The CDR3 here is CASSPTRDRGRDGYTF. CDR3 DNA (partial): TGTGCCAGCAGCCCCACCCGGGACAGGGGAAGGGATGGC.

This clone was seen at least ten times. Sequencing ends 3 residues short of the CDR3 end; the germline J gene provides the rest. The rearrangement uses TRBV6-1 and TRBJ1-3, with D unresolved. The V gene's germline CDR1 is MNHNS and CDR2 SASEGT. V lost 1 base to trimming and J lost 4 bases, with 5 bases between them. This CDR3 comprises 13 residues. Partial CDR3 DNA: TGTGCCAGCAGTGAAGGCAGGGGAAACACC. Translating it yields CASSEGRGNT. The whole CDR3 protein reads CASSEGRGNTIYF.

This clone was seen many times. CDR3 DNA (partial): TGTGCCACCAGTCAATCAGGGGGCTGTTCTGGAAACACC. Translated: CATSQSGGCSGNT. The whole CDR3 sequence is CATSQSGGCSGNTIYF. V gene TRBV24-1 combines with J gene TRBJ1-3; 8 bases are a match to TRBD1. Read coverage stops 3 residues before the CDR3 terminus; the germline J gene supplies the remainder. The germline V gene has CDR1 KGHDR and CDR2 SFDVKD. Trimming cost V 6 bases and J 1 base; bases outside gene matches: 7. The CDR3 consists of 16 residues.